What follows are 11 T cell receptor beta chains derived from one specimen sequenced in a study of cytomegalovirus exposure and HLA in healthy donors. Sequenced by immunoSEQ multiplex PCR; TCRdb stores in-frame clones only, minus some. Of 70,000 or so clones in the sample, 85% to 95% were seen once. Input material: PBMCs. These receptors were collected from a woman younger than 30 in good health and CMV-seronegative.

The chain couples TRBV6-5 to TRBJ2-3, with D maybe TRBD2 (5 bases). Trimming stripped 9 bases from V and 1 base from J, with 17 bases between. Germline CDR1 MNHEY, CDR2 SVGAGI. The CDR3 runs 15 residues. CDR3: CASYPAGAGTDTQYF. For the CDR3, the DNA is TGTGCCAGTTACCCTGCGGGCGCCGGCACAGATACGCAGTATTTT.

The chain couples TRBV10-3 to TRBJ2-4, with 15 bases identical to TRBD2. CDR1 is ENHRY and CDR2 is SYGVKD in the germline V gene. Germline trimming cut 2 bases from V and 11 bases from J; bases unmatched to any gene: 7. The CDR3 is 16 amino acids. The CDR3 loop is CAISEPGLAGGNVQYF. CDR3 DNA sequence: TGTGCCATCAGTGAGCCGGGACTAGCGGGGGGCAACGTTCAGTACTTC.

The chain links TRBV4-2 to TRBJ2-3, with 8 bases lining up with TRBD2. V shed 1 base, J shed 3 bases, and the junction held 9 bases outside the gene matches. The CDR3 runs to 17 residues. Germline lookup yields CDR1 LGHNA and CDR2 YNFKEQ. The CDR3 spells CASSQVRSGGPTDTQYF. The CDR3 nucleotides read TGTGCCAGCAGCCAAGTTCGATCGGGGGGGCCAACAGATACGCAGTATTTT.

This chain joins TRBV6-5 and TRBJ1-1; 8 bases align to TRBD1. The V gene's germline CDR1 is MNHEY and CDR2 SVGAGI. There are 15 residues in the CDR3. Trimming took 0 bases from V and 4 from J; bases not matched to a gene: 4. CDR3 sequence: CASSYSTGASTEAFF. CDR3 DNA sequence: TGTGCCAGCAGTTACTCGACAGGGGCGAGCACTGAAGCTTTCTTT.

The chain couples TRBV14 to TRBJ2-1, with D possibly matching TRBD2 (6 bases). Trimming took 0 bases from V and 7 from J, leaving 19 bases between them. This CDR3 comprises 17 residues. From germline, CDR1 is SGHDN and CDR2 FVKESK. This CDR3 reads CASSQDFPRERMNEQFF. The CDR3 DNA sequence: TGTGCCAGCAGCCAAGATTTCCCACGGGAGCGTATGAATGAGCAGTTCTTC.

V gene TRBV7-8 combines with J gene TRBJ1-4; D is ambiguous. V dropped 7 bases and J dropped 5 bases, with 23 bases sitting between them. Germline V CDR1 and CDR2: SGHVS, FQNEAQ. This CDR3 spans 17 amino acids. The CDR3 spells CASIPGRRGGLNEKLFF. The CDR3 DNA reads as TGTGCCAGCATCCCCGGCCGGCGCGGAGGACTGAATGAAAAACTGTTTTTT.

The V gene is TRBV11-2, the J gene TRBJ2-3; possibly TRBD1 for D (5 bases). The V and J ends lost 1 base and 4 bases respectively, with 12 bases between them. The CDR3 totals 15 residues. Germline V CDR1 and CDR2: SGHAT, FQNNGV. The chain's CDR3 is CASSLGAGIADTQYF. CDR3 in DNA: TGTGCCAGCAGCTTAGGTGCAGGGATCGCAGATACGCAGTATTTT.

The V call is TRBV6-5, the J call TRBJ2-1, with 7 nucleotides matching TRBD2. Trimming cost V 5 bases and J 5 bases; bases outside gene matches: 9. The germline gives CDR1 MNHEY, CDR2 SVGAGI. The CDR3 loop spans 15 amino acids. The CDR3 loop is CASSRSTSENNEQFF. CDR3 in DNA: TGTGCCAGCAGTCGTTCCACTAGCGAGAACAATGAGCAGTTCTTC.

CDR3 coding DNA: TGTGCCAGCATCCCACACGGCAATCAGCCCCAGCATTTT. This codes for CASIPHGNQPQHF. The chain carries TRBV28 and TRBJ1-5; D is ambiguous. The V gene's germline CDR1 is MDHEN and CDR2 SYDVKM. With 7 bases removed from V and 2 bases from J, the gap between germline ends came to 9 bases. The CDR3 sequence is 13 residues long.

The chain is built from TRBV7-2 and TRBJ2-7, with 10 bases aligning to TRBD2. The germline gives CDR1 SGHTA, CDR2 FQGNSA. J lost 3 bases, V lost 5 bases, and 16 bases had no gene match. The CDR3 runs 18 residues. CDR3 nucleotide sequence: TGTGCCAGCAGCCACAATCTTATAGCGGGGGGCATGGACTACGAGCAGTACTTC. Encoded protein: CASSHNLIAGGMDYEQYF. The full variable domain, in which reference TRBV7-2 and TRBJ2-7 provide the parts outside the CDR3, is GAGVSQSPSNKVTEKGKDVELRCDPISGHTALYWYRQSLGQGLEFLIYFQGNSAPDKSGLPSDRFSAERTGGSVSTLTIQRTQQEDSAVYLCASSHNLIAGGMDYEQYFGPGTRLTVT.

The chain couples TRBV19 to TRBJ2-3; 7 nucleotides match TRBD1. This CDR3 contains 14 residues. Germline V gene lookup returns CDR1 LNHDA and CDR2 SQIVND (reference sequence). The J segment lost 4 bases and the V segment lost 1 base, leaving 2 bases of the junction unmatched. CDR3 loop: CASSIGQGADTQYF. The DNA of the CDR3 is TGTGCCAGTAGTATAGGACAGGGAGCAGATACGCAGTATTTT.